This T cell receptor beta chain was identified during a study of beta chain features in type 1 diabetes. Whole-study results and caveats: In all four CD4+ subsets, TCRB CDR3 length was significantly, moderately reduced in type 1 diabetes.

A few counts support this clone. What it recognizes is unknown. Within the sample, other DNA sequences also encode this same CDR3. All of the isolated RNA was reverse transcribed, so expressed TCRB transcripts were sequenced. Sequencing used immunoSEQ multiplex PCR; TCRdb keeps in-frame clones, though not all of them. The table lists some 700,000 clones, 13% of them singletons. This CDR3 comprises 12 residues. Trimming removed 2 bases at V and 2 bases at J, with 6 bases between. In germline, CDR1 is GTSNPN, CDR2 SVGIG (reference sequence). The TCR was taken from a man between 18 and 29 years old with type 1 diabetes. Sequenced material: naive CD4+ T cells from blood. The V and J genes are TRBV30 and TRBJ1-2; the D is unclear. Here the CDR3 reads CAWSLQNYGYTF. CDR3 DNA sequence: TGTGCCTGGAGTTTACAGAACTATGGCTACACCTTC.